The 11 T cell receptor beta chains below were found in one sample sequenced in a study of T cell repertoires in cytomegalovirus infection. TCRdb used MiXCR to reprocess the reads, holding one entry per CDR3 protein. The data contain more than 200,000 distinct CDR3 sequences, roughly 10% of them singletons. The sequencing input was PBMCs. These receptors were collected from a human donor in good health (CMV status not recorded). Some clones in this sample may be carry-over from other donors' samples.

The rearrangement joins TRBV7-9 to TRBJ2-7, with D maybe TRBD1 (5 bases). V dropped 0 bases and J dropped 7 bases, with 13 bases sitting between them. This CDR3 region has 14 residues. Germline CDR1 is SEHNR and CDR2 is FQNEAQ (reference sequence). Written as DNA, the CDR3 is TGTGCCAGCAGCTTAGCCCACAGGACGCGAGAGCAGTACTTC. Its protein product is CASSLAHRTREQYF.

This clonotype was recorded at least ten times. This chain connects TRBV27 to TRBJ1-5, with a weak D call TRBD1 (6 bases). This CDR3 has 16 amino acids. Germline CDR1 is MNHEY and CDR2 is SMNVEV (reference sequence). Trimming pared 2 bases from V and 0 bases from J, leaving 11 bases between. In DNA form, the CDR3 reads TGTGCCAGCAGTTTAAGACAGGTATATAGCAATCAGCCCCAGCATTTT. Amino acid sequence: CASSLRQVYSNQPQHF.

The gene calls are TRBV28 and TRBJ1-1; a weak D match, TRBD1 (5 bases). Germline V gene sequence: CDR1 MDHEN, CDR2 SYDVKM. V gave up 3 bases and J gave up 0 bases, with 14 bases separating them. The CDR3 loop spans 16 amino acids. The DNA of the CDR3 is TGTGCCAGCAGTTTTGTCCTCGGGGGAATGAACACTGAAGCTTTCTTT. This gives the protein CASSFVLGGMNTEAFF. The full variable domain, rest sourced from reference TRBV28 and TRBJ1-1, is DVKVTQSSRYLVKRTGEKVFLECVQDMDHENMFWYRQDPGLGLRLIYFSYDVKMKEKGDIPEGYSVSREKKERFSLILESASTNQTSMYLCASSFVLGGMNTEAFFGQGTRLTVV.

This clonotype was counted only a few times. The J gene is TRBJ1-5, the V gene TRBV11-2; 7 nucleotides align to TRBD1. The CDR3 runs 15 residues. The trim removed 6 bases at V and 0 bases at J, leaving 5 bases unmatched. CDR1 and CDR2 from the germline V gene are SGHAT and FQNNGV. The CDR3 DNA follows: TGTGCCAGCAGTCTACAGGGGTTTAGCAATCAGCCCCAGCATTTT. It translates to CASSLQGFSNQPQHF. The complete variable domain, with remaining parts taken from reference TRBV11-2 and TRBJ1-5, reads EAGVAQSPRYKIIEKRQSVAFWCNPISGHATLYWYQQILGQGPKLLIQFQNNGVVDDSQLPKDRFSAERLKGVDSTLKIQPAKLEDSAVYLCASSLQGFSNQPQHFGDGTRLSIL.

This clonotype was counted between two and nine times. V is TRBV14 and J is TRBJ2-5; D might be TRBD1 (6 bases). Trimming left V 5 bases short and J 4 bases short, with 17 bases between. CDR1 is SGHDN and CDR2 is FVKESK in the germline V gene. This CDR3 has 15 amino acids. The CDR3 here is CASSKGAQGRETQYF. The CDR3 nucleotides are TGTGCCAGCAGCAAAGGGGCACAGGGAAGAGAGACCCAGTACTTC.

This sequence joins TRBV14 and TRBJ2-5; the D gene is possibly TRBD2 (6 bases). CDR3 length equals 16 residues. The germline gives CDR1 SGHDN, CDR2 FVKESK. Trimming removed 0 bases from V and 4 bases from J, with 15 bases in between. Here the CDR3 DNA reads TGTGCCAGCAGCCAAGAGCGTCGGCTAGCGATAGAGACCCAGTACTTC. It codes for CASSQERRLAIETQYF.

There are many counts of this clonotype. This sequence joins TRBV20-1 and TRBJ2-7; the D is unclear. Germline CDR1 is DFQATT and CDR2 is SNEGSKA (reference sequence). The CDR3 length is 12 residues. V was shortened by 0 bases and J by 2 bases, with 5 bases between the two germline ends. As DNA, the CDR3 is TGCAGTGCTAGAGACCAAGCCTACGAGCAGTACTTC. Translation gives CSARDQAYEQYF.

The sample holds many counts of this clonotype. The chain couples TRBV7-2 to TRBJ1-4; 7 positions agree with TRBD1. The germline V gene has CDR1 SGHTA and CDR2 FQGNSA. The CDR3 is 16 amino acids. Losses at the gene ends were 5 bases for V and 4 bases for J; bases not matched to a gene: 10. CDR3 protein: CASSITPQGVNEKLFF. For the CDR3, the DNA is TGTGCCAGCAGCATCACCCCGCAGGGGGTTAATGAAAAACTGTTTTTT.

This clonotype appeared many times. The CDR3 reads CASSSQVGTEAFF. The CDR3 DNA sequence: TGTGCCAGCAGCTCACAGGTAGGCACTGAAGCTTTCTTT. This rearrangement joins TRBV7-2 to TRBJ1-1; TRBD1 might be the D (5 bases). The CDR3 runs to 13 residues. Germline V gives CDR1 SGHTA, CDR2 FQGNSA. V was trimmed by 4 bases and J by 4 bases, leaving 10 bases between them.

This chain links TRBV12-5 with TRBJ1-2, with D perhaps matching TRBD1 (5 bases). The CDR3 runs to 15 residues. With 1 base removed from V and 4 bases from J, the gap between germline ends came to 13 bases. Germline CDR1 is LGHNT and CDR2 is FRNRAP. This CDR3 reads CASGLGGGFGYGYTF. CDR3 bases: TGTGCTAGTGGTTTGGGTGGGGGATTTGGCTATGGCTACACCTTC.

This clonotype has at least ten counts. The rearrangement uses TRBV10-3 and TRBJ2-1, with unresolved D. Germline CDR1 ENHRY, CDR2 SYGVKD. The CDR3 consists of 14 residues. V was pared by 0 bases and J by 9 bases, with 12 bases between. The CDR3 coding sequence is TGTGCCATCAGTGAGTCGATGGGTCAGACTGAGCAGTTCTTC. Its protein product is CAISESMGQTEQFF.